This T cell receptor (beta chain) was documented in a study of T-cell reconstitution after alpha-beta-depleted transplantation in children. The V end was cut by 0 bases, the J end by 4 bases, with 19 bases between. Germline lookup yields CDR1 LGHNA and CDR2 YSLEER. This CDR3 has 18 amino acids. As it was prepared, the TCRbeta library received unique molecular identifiers. Each CDR3 protein gets one entry after TCRdb re-called the PCR reads with MiXCR. The sample consists of approximately 420,000 distinct CDR3 sequences, 9.5% to 13% of them appearing once. This clonotype was counted only a few times. The rearrangement links TRBV4-3 to TRBJ2-1; D gene uncertain. Sample: PBMCs from the stem cell graft donor, taken from the stem cell graft. This TCR came from a human donor who donated a stem cell graft to a child with acute myeloid leukemia. This chain's CDR3 is CASSQDRVSGVGYNEQFF. In nucleotides, the CDR3 is TGCGCCAGCAGCCAAGATCGGGTCTCTGGCGTGGGTTACAATGAGCAGTTCTTC.